These 14 T cell receptor beta chains were all obtained from the same sample, sequenced in a study of blood T cell repertoires in COVID-19. Profiled with immunoSEQ multiplex PCR; TCRdb holds only in-frame clones, not every one. Of 190,000 or so clones in the sample, approximately 85% were seen once. Sequencing input: PBMCs or T cells enriched from blood (not recorded which). The receptor set was obtained from a man in his forties or fifties who had recovered from COVID-19.

V and J are TRBV7-2 and TRBJ1-2; 9 nucleotides agree with TRBD1. V lost 5 bases and J lost 7; bases outside the gene matches: 17. Germline CDR1 reads SGHTA; CDR2 reads FQGNSA. The CDR3 spans 17 residues. The CDR3: CASSHGPGTGYQGGYTF. The DNA for the CDR3 is TGTGCCAGCAGCCACGGTCCTGGGACAGGGTATCAGGGTGGCTACACCTTC.

This rearrangement joins TRBV15 to TRBJ1-2, with 10 bases identical to TRBD1. In germline, CDR1 is LNHNV, CDR2 YYDKDF (reference sequence). V lost 5 bases, J lost 8 bases, and 20 bases stayed unmatched. The CDR3 has 18 amino acids. This CDR3 is CATSPSKALWGQGNGYTF. The CDR3 DNA reads as TGTGCCACCAGCCCCTCTAAGGCCCTATGGGGACAGGGGAACGGCTACACCTTC.

This clone was picked up one time. The J gene is TRBJ1-2, the V gene TRBV27; tentative D call: TRBD1 (6 bases). The CDR3 covers 14 residues. V was cut by 6 bases and J by 4 bases, with 15 bases left in between. Germline loops: CDR1 MNHEY, CDR2 SMNVEV (reference sequence). The DNA of the CDR3 is TGTGCCAGCAGGCCCGGGGGGCCTCTCTATGGCTACACCTTC. It specifies CASRPGGPLYGYTF.

The gene calls are TRBV9 and TRBJ1-3; 11 nucleotides match TRBD1. CDR1 and CDR2 from the germline V gene are SGDLS and YYNGEE. The CDR3 runs to 16 residues. V was clipped by 4 bases and J by 4 bases; unmatched bases: 7. CDR3 in amino acids: CASSSRDRGVGNTIYF. Here the CDR3 DNA reads TGTGCCAGCAGCTCCCGGGACAGGGGGGTAGGAAACACCATATATTTT. Filled out from reference TRBV9 and TRBJ1-3, the complete variable domain reads DSGVTQTPKHLITATGQRVTLRCSPRSGDLSVYWYQQSLDQGLQFLIQYYNGEERAKGNILERFSAQQFPDLHSELNLSSLELGDSALYFCASSSRDRGVGNTIYFGEGSWLTVV.

The chain couples TRBV10-3 to TRBJ1-5; no reliable D call. CDR1 and CDR2 from the germline V gene are ENHRY and SYGVKD. This CDR3 is built from 12 residues. V lost 11 bases and J 7 bases, leaving 15 bases between the germline ends. The CDR3 sequence: CAVRQAGQPQHF. CDR3 DNA: TGTGCCGTACGGCAGGCGGGGCAGCCCCAGCATTTT.

This chain connects TRBV11-2 to TRBJ1-5, with unresolved D. Germline V gene data show CDR1 as SGHAT and CDR2 as FQNNGV. V dropped 4 bases and J dropped 0 bases, with 13 bases sitting between them. There are 16 residues in the CDR3. In nucleotides, the CDR3 is TGTGCCAGCAGCTCCGGCGGGCCCTATAGCAATCAGCCCCAGCATTTT. Its translation: CASSSGGPYSNQPQHF. Filled out from reference TRBV11-2 and TRBJ1-5, the complete variable domain reads EAGVAQSPRYKIIEKRQSVAFWCNPISGHATLYWYQQILGQGPKLLIQFQNNGVVDDSQLPKDRFSAERLKGVDSTLKIQPAKLEDSAVYLCASSSGGPYSNQPQHFGDGTRLSIL.

This clone was seen a handful of times. The CDR3 DNA follows: TGTGCCAGCAGCCTAGACAGGGTAGACAATTCACCCCTCCACTTT. Protein product: CASSLDRVDNSPLHF. The chain has TRBV7-2 and TRBJ1-6; 7 positions match TRBD1. The CDR3 has 15 amino acids. Germline V lookup: CDR1 SGHTA, CDR2 FQGNSA. After removal of 5 bases from V and 7 bases from J, the junction contained 8 bases not matched to a gene. Using reference TRBV7-2 and TRBJ1-6 for the parts outside the CDR3, the full variable domain is GAGVSQSPSNKVTEKGKDVELRCDPISGHTALYWYRQSLGQGLEFLIYFQGNSAPDKSGLPSDRFSAERTGGSVSTLTIQRTQQEDSAVYLCASSLDRVDNSPLHFGNGTRLTVT.

This clone appeared a few times. The V gene is TRBV9, the J gene TRBJ1-1; tentative D call: TRBD1 (5 bases). V was clipped by 4 bases and J by 1 base, with 17 bases between them. This CDR3 spans 16 amino acids. Germline V gene sequence: CDR1 SGDLS, CDR2 YYNGEE. The CDR3 DNA follows: TGTGCCAGCAGCATAACCCCCAGGAGGGGGAACACTGAAGCTTTCTTT. It specifies CASSITPRRGNTEAFF.

The chain links TRBV7-3 to TRBJ2-1; D unresolved. Trimming removed 5 bases from V and 6 bases from J, with 14 bases in between. Germline V gene lookup returns CDR1 SGHTA and CDR2 FQGTGA. This CDR3 has 14 residues. As DNA, the CDR3 is TGTGCCAGCAGCCAGACCGGGTCTGTCAATGAGCAGTTCTTC. The encoded protein is CASSQTGSVNEQFF.

This rearrangement joins TRBV4-1 to TRBJ1-1; D is uncertain. Germline CDR1 is MGHRA and CDR2 is YSYEKL. Deletions cut 0 bases from V and 0 bases from J, with 11 bases between. This CDR3 has 16 amino acids. This CDR3 reads CASSQEAVKMNTEAFF. The DNA for the CDR3 is TGCGCCAGCAGCCAAGAGGCAGTAAAAATGAACACTGAAGCTTTCTTT.

The chain uses TRBV15 and TRBJ2-3; 10 nucleotides align to TRBD2. This CDR3 region has 15 residues. Germline trimming cut 3 bases from V and 2 bases from J; bases unmatched to any gene: 2. From germline, CDR1 is LNHNV and CDR2 YYDKDF (reference sequence). For the CDR3, the DNA is TGTGCCACCAGCAGGCTAGCGGGGGCCACAGATACGCAGTATTTT. As protein: CATSRLAGATDTQYF.

V is TRBV15 and J is TRBJ2-2, with D possibly TRBD2 on 6 matching bases. Trimming removed 0 bases at V and 3 bases at J, with 11 bases between. CDR1 is LNHNV, CDR2 YYDKDF, per germline (reference sequence). The CDR3 has 16 residues. Here the CDR3 reads CATSRERGEDTGELFF. For the CDR3, the DNA is TGTGCCACCAGCAGAGAACGCGGGGAGGACACCGGGGAGCTGTTTTTT.

This chain uses TRBV5-1 with TRBJ2-1; 9 bases agree with TRBD1. J was trimmed by 6 bases and V by 0 bases; bases with no gene match: 1. Germline V gene data show CDR1 as SGHRS and CDR2 as YFSETQ. The CDR3 runs 14 residues. This CDR3 reads CASSLGGQGNEQFF. The DNA of the CDR3 is TGCGCCAGCAGCTTGGGGGGACAGGGCAATGAGCAGTTCTTC. The full variable domain, in which reference TRBV5-1 and TRBJ2-1 provide the parts outside the CDR3, is KAGVTQTPRYLIKTRGQQVTLSCSPISGHRSVSWYQQTPGQGLQFLFEYFSETQRNKGNFPGRFSGRQFSNSRSEMNVSTLELGDSALYLCASSLGGQGNEQFFGPGTRLTVL.

The chain is built from TRBV18 and TRBJ1-1; 7 bases map to TRBD1. The junction had 3 bases not matched to a gene; V was cut back by 1 base and J by 1 base. There are 15 residues in the CDR3. CDR1 is KGHSH, CDR2 LQKENI, per germline. In nucleotides, the CDR3 is TGTGCCAGCTCACCACGCTGGACAGGGAACACTGAAGCTTTCTTT. Amino acids: CASSPRWTGNTEAFF.